What follows describes a single TCR beta chain. The antigen is unknown. This CDR3 spans 14 amino acids. With 3 bases removed from V and 2 bases from J, the gap between germline ends came to 12 bases. CDR1 and CDR2 from the germline V gene are DFQATT and SNEGSKA (reference sequence). For every donor, a draw yielded 8.5 to 10 milliliters of peripheral blood. The authors isolated at least 7 million PBMCs per sample. Using a J-beta primer mix together with a sample-barcoded 5' primer, a second PCR was run for roughly 7 to 12 cycles. Using its own MiXCR run on the 5' RACE reads, TCRdb lists one record per CDR3 protein. This table holds over a million distinct CDR3 sequences, under 55% found once. This entry is derived from a study of blood T cells in healthy people across ages. Overall study findings and caveats: Diversity was higher, and naive CD4+ cells more numerous, in long-lived donors than in aged donors. TCR beta diversity, measured per million T cells, fell in a roughly linear way with age.

The chain couples TRBV20-1 to TRBJ2-3, with D hard to call. The clonotype originates from a woman aged 55-75 years in good health. Sequences were obtained from blood. CDR3 nucleotide sequence: TGCAGTGCTAGCGGTGACTTCCTCACAGATACGCAGTATTTT. Amino acid sequence: CSASGDFLTDTQYF.